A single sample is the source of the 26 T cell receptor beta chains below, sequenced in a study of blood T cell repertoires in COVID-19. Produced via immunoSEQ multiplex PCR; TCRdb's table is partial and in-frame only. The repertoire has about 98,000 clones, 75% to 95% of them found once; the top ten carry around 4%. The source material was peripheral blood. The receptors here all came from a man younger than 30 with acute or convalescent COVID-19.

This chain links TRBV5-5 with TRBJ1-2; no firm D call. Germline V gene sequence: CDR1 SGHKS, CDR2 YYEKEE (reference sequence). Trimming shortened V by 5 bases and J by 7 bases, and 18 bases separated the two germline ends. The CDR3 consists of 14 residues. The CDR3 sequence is CASREVLGPSGYTF. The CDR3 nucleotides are TGTGCCAGCAGGGAAGTACTAGGTCCAAGTGGCTACACCTTC.

The CDR3 sequence: CASSSGTPSYEQYF. The DNA for the CDR3 is TGCGCCAGCAGCTCCGGGACACCCTCCTACGAGCAGTACTTC. The chain employs TRBV5-1 and TRBJ2-7, with a possible D match to TRBD1 (6 bases). The CDR3 is 14 amino acids. Trimming removed 3 bases from V and 0 bases from J, with 10 bases in between. CDR1 is SGHRS, CDR2 YFSETQ, per germline.

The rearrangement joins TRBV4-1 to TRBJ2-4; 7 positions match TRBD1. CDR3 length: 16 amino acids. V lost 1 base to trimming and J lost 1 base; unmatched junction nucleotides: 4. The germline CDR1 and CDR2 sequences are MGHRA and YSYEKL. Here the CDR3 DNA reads TGCGCCAGCAGCCAAGTCCAGACAGGGGCCAAAAACATTCAGTACTTC. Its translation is CASSQVQTGAKNIQYF.

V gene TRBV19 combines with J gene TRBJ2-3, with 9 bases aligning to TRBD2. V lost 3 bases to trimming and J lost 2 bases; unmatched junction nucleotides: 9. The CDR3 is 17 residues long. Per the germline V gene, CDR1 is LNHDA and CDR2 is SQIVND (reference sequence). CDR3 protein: CASSIVLAGKDTDTQYF. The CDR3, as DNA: TGTGCCAGTAGTATCGTGCTAGCGGGAAAGGACACAGATACGCAGTATTTT.

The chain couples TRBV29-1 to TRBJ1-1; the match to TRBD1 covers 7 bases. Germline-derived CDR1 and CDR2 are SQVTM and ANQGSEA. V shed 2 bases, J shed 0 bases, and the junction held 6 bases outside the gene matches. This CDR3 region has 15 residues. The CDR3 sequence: CSVERGTAMNTEAFF. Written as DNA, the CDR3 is TGCAGCGTTGAAAGGGGGACAGCTATGAACACTGAAGCTTTCTTT.

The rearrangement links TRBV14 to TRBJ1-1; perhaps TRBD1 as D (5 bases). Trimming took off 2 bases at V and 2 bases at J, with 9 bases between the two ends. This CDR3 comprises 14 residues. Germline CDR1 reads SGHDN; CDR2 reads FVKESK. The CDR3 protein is CASSQRGSNTEAFF. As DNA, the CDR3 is TGTGCCAGCAGCCAAAGGGGCAGCAACACTGAAGCTTTCTTT.

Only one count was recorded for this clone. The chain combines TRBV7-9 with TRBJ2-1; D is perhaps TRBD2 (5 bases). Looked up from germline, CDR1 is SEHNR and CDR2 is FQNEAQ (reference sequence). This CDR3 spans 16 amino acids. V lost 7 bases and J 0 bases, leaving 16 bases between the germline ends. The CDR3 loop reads CASTQNSESSYNEQFF. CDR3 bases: TGTGCCAGCACCCAAAATAGCGAAAGCTCCTACAATGAGCAGTTCTTC.

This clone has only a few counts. This chain's CDR3 is CASGRRVDTEAFF. The CDR3 coding sequence is TGTGCCAGCGGGAGAAGGGTAGACACTGAAGCTTTCTTT. The chain employs TRBV27 and TRBJ1-1; D is unresolved. Trimming pared 8 bases from V and 3 bases from J, leaving 13 bases between. The CDR3 is made up of 13 amino acids. CDR1 is MNHEY and CDR2 is SMNVEV in the germline V gene (reference sequence).

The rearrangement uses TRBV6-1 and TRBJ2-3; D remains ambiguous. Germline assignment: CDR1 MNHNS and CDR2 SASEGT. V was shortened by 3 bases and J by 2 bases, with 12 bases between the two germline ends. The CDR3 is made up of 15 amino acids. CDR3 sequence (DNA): TGTGCCAGCAGTGACCATAGAACCCCCACAGATACGCAGTATTTT. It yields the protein CASSDHRTPTDTQYF.

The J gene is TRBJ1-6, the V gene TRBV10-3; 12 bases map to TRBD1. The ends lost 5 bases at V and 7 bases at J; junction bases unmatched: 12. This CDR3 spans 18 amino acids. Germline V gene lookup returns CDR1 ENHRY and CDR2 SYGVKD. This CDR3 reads CAISSGTGGIRENSPLHF. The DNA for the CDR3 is TGTGCCATCAGTTCCGGGACAGGGGGCATTCGGGAAAATTCACCCCTCCACTTT.

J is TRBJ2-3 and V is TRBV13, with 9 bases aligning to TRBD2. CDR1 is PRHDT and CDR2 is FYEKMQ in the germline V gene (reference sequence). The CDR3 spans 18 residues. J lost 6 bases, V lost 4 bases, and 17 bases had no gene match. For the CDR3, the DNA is TGTGCCAGCAGCTCCATGCTGAATAGCGGGGGACCATGGGATACGCAGTATTTT. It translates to CASSSMLNSGGPWDTQYF.

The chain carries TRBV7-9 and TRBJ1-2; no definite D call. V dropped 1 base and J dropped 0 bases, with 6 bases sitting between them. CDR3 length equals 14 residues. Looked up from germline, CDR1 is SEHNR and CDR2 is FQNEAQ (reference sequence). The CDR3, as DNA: TGTGCCAGCAGCTTAGGGGCTACTAACTATGGCTACACCTTC. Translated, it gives CASSLGATNYGYTF.

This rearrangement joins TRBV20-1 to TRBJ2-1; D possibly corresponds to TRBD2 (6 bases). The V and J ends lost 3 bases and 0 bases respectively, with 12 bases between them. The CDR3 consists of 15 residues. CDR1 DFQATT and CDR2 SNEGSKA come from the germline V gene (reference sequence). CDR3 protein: CSASPRGFSYNEQFF. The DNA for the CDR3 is TGCAGTGCTAGTCCCCGGGGGTTCTCCTACAATGAGCAGTTCTTC.

The DNA for the CDR3 is TGCGCCAGCAGCTTAGGGACAGGGGAAGAGACCCAGTACTTC. Residues: CASSLGTGEETQYF. The V call is TRBV5-1, the J call TRBJ2-5; the match to TRBD1 covers 10 bases. V dropped 2 bases and J dropped 3; count of bases not matched to a gene: 1. Germline lookup yields CDR1 SGHRS and CDR2 YFSETQ. The CDR3 is made up of 14 amino acids.

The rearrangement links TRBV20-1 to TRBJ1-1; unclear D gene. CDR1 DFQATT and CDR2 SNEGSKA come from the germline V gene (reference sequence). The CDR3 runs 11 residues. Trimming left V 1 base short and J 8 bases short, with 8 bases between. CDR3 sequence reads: CSARAPGEAFF. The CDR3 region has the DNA TGCAGTGCTAGAGCCCCGGGGGAAGCTTTCTTT.

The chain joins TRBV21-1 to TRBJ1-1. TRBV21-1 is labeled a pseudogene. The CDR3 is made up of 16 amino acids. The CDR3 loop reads CASSKGRGPCSTEAFF. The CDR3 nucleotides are TGTGCCAGCAGCAAAGGAAGAGGCCCATGCTCCACTGAAGCTTTCTTT.

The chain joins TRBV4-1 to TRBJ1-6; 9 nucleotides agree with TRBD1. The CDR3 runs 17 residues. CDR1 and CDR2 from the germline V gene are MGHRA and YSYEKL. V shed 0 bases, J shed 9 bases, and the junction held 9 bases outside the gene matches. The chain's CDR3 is CASSQERLSDRGSPLHF. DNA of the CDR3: TGCGCCAGCAGCCAAGAACGGCTATCGGACAGGGGTTCACCCCTCCACTTT.

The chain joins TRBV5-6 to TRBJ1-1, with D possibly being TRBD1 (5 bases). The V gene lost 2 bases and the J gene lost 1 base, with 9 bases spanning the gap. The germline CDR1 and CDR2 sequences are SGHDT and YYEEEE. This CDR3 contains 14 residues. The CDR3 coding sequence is TGTGCCAGCAGCTTTCCGACAGCGAACACTGAAGCTTTCTTT. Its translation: CASSFPTANTEAFF.

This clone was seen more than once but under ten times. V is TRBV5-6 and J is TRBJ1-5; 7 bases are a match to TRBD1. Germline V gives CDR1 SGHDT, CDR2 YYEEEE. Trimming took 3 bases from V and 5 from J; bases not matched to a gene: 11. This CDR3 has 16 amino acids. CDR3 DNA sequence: TGTGCCAGCAGCTGGGGCGGAGGGGGCGAAGATCAGCCCCAGCATTTT. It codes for CASSWGGGGEDQPQHF.

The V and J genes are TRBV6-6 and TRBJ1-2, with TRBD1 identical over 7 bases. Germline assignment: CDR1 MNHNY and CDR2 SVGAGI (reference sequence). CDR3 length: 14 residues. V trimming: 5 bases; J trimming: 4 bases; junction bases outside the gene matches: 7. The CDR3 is CASSPGQPIYGYTF. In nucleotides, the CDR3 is TGTGCCAGCAGTCCGGGACAGCCAATCTATGGCTACACCTTC.

CDR3 bases: TGTGCCAGCAGGGGATCGACAGGGGTTGGCGAAAAACTGTTTTTT. Protein sequence: CASRGSTGVGEKLFF. The chain is built from TRBV25-1 and TRBJ1-4; 8 bases fit TRBD1. The CDR3 consists of 15 residues. The germline gives CDR1 MGHDK, CDR2 SYGVNS. J was trimmed by 8 bases and V by 6 bases; bases with no gene match: 11.

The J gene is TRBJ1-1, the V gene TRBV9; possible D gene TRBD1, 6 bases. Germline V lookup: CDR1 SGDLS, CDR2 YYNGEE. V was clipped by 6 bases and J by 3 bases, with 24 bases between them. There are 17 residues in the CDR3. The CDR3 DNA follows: TGTGCCAGCACGAATACGCATGGGGGCGCCGGGGACACTGAAGCTTTCTTT. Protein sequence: CASTNTHGGAGDTEAFF. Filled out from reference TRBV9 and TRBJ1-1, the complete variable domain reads DSGVTQTPKHLITATGQRVTLRCSPRSGDLSVYWYQQSLDQGLQFLIQYYNGEERAKGNILERFSAQQFPDLHSELNLSSLELGDSALYFCASTNTHGGAGDTEAFFGQGTRLTVV.

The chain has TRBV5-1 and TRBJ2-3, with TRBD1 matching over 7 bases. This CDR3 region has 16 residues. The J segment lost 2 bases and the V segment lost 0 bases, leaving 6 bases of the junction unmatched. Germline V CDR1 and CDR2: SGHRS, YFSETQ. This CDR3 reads CASSLGTGLNTDTQYF. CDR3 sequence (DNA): TGCGCCAGCAGCTTGGGGACAGGCCTTAACACAGATACGCAGTATTTT.

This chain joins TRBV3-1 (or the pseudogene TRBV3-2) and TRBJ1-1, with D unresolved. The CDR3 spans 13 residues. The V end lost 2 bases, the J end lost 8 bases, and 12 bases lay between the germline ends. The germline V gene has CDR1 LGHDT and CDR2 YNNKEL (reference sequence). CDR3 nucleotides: TGTGCCAGCAGCCAAACCCTGTGGGCAGAAGCTTTCTTT. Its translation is CASSQTLWAEAFF.

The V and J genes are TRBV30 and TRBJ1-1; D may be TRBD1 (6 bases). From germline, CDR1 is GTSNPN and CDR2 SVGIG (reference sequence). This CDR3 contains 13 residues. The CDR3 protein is CALGRGGPTEAFF. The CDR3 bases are TGTGCTTTGGGCAGGGGCGGGCCCACTGAAGCTTTCTTT. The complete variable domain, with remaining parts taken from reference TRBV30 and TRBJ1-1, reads SQTIHQWPATLVQPVGSPLSLECTVEGTSNPNLYWYRQAAGRGLQLLFYSVGIGQISSEVPQNLSASRPQDRQFILSSKKLLLSDSGFYLCALGRGGPTEAFFGQGTRLTVV.

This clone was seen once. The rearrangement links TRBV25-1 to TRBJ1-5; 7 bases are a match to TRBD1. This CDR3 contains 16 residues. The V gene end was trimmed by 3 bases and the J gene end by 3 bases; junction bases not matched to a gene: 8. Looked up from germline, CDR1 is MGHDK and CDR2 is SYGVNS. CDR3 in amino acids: CASSDHKGQFNQPQHF. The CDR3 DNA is TGTGCCAGCAGTGACCATAAGGGACAGTTCAATCAGCCCCAGCATTTT.